This entry lists 21 T cell receptor beta chains sequenced from one sample in a study of T cells in Graves' hyperthyroidism and ophthalmopathy. From RNA transcripts, TCR beta CDR3 regions were amplified. The HTBI primer set served for first-round RT-PCR of the TCR CDR3. TCRdb reprocessed the multiplex PCR reads via MiXCR and lists one record per CDR3 protein. The table shows about 740,000 distinct CDR3 sequences, with approximately 15% occurring only once. Sequences were obtained from blood. The source is a woman aged 18 to 35 with Graves' hyperthyroidism.

This clonotype was found many times. The chain is built from TRBV20-1 and TRBJ1-3; D may be TRBD1 (5 bases). Germline V gene lookup returns CDR1 DFQATT and CDR2 SNEGSKA (reference sequence). The CDR3 runs to 14 residues. V was pared by 0 bases and J by 2 bases, with 8 bases between. The CDR3 nucleotides are TGCAGTGCTAGAGAGGCAGGGACTGGAAACACCATATATTTT. This encodes CSAREAGTGNTIYF.

This clonotype was observed at least ten times. J is TRBJ1-5 and V is TRBV12-3 or TRBV12-4; D might be TRBD1 (5 bases). This CDR3 spans 19 amino acids. Trimming cost V 5 bases and J 2 bases, with 25 bases left between them. The CDR3 protein is CASSKHQGTWGAGNQPQHF. The CDR3, as DNA: TGTGCCAGCAGTAAACACCAGGGCACCTGGGGCGCAGGCAATCAGCCCCAGCATTTT.

The gene calls are TRBV9 and TRBJ2-3; 7 positions agree with TRBD1. V gave up 2 bases and J gave up 4 bases; unmatched junction bases: 4. Germline V gene lookup returns CDR1 SGDLS and CDR2 YYNGEE. This CDR3 comprises 14 residues. CDR3 loop: CASSVAGTADTQYF. CDR3 in DNA: TGTGCCAGCAGCGTCGCCGGGACAGCAGATACGCAGTATTTT.

The V and J genes are TRBV7-9 and TRBJ2-3, with 13 bases fitting TRBD2. This CDR3 spans 14 amino acids. Germline CDR1 is SEHNR and CDR2 is FQNEAQ (reference sequence). Unmatched junction bases numbered 2, after V lost 4 bases and J lost 7 bases. CDR3 loop: CASSSGTSGNTQYF. CDR3 nucleotides: TGTGCCAGCAGCTCCGGGACTAGCGGGAATACGCAGTATTTT.

This clonotype came up a few times. The chain couples TRBV5-1 to TRBJ1-4, with D hard to call. Per germline, CDR1 SGHRS and CDR2 YFSETQ. Trimming took off 0 bases at V and 0 bases at J, with 9 bases between the two ends. CDR3 length equals 16 residues. This CDR3 is CASSLDSRATNEKLFF. The DNA for the CDR3 is TGCGCCAGCAGCTTGGATTCAAGAGCAACTAATGAAAAACTGTTTTTT.

This clonotype was seen at least ten times. V and J are TRBV24-1 and TRBJ2-1; D gene unclear. The V gene lost 3 bases and the J gene lost 8 bases, with 7 bases spanning the gap. The CDR3 is made up of 12 amino acids. Germline V lookup: CDR1 KGHDR, CDR2 SFDVKD. The CDR3 sequence: CATSDQLDEQFF. The DNA of the CDR3 is TGTGCCACCAGTGATCAACTGGATGAGCAGTTCTTC.

This clonotype was seen only a few times. J is TRBJ2-1 and V is TRBV5-6; the D call may be TRBD1 or TRBD2 (5 bases each). The CDR3 covers 16 residues. V gave up 2 bases and J gave up 6 bases, with 18 bases separating them. Looked up from germline, CDR1 is SGHDT and CDR2 is YYEEEE. The CDR3 nucleotides are TGTGCCAGCAGCTTCCCGGGGCCCCTGGAAGGCAATGAGCAGTTCTTC. Amino acids: CASSFPGPLEGNEQFF.

There are a few counts of this clonotype. The chain uses TRBV7-3 and TRBJ2-1; TRBD2 aligns across 8 bases. The CDR3 loop spans 16 amino acids. The germline gives CDR1 SGHTA, CDR2 FQGTGA. The trim removed 1 base at V and 5 bases at J, leaving 7 bases unmatched. CDR3 region: CASSLIPGGGDNEQFF. CDR3 in DNA: TGTGCCAGCAGCTTAATCCCGGGAGGGGGGGACAATGAGCAGTTCTTC.

V gene TRBV27 combines with J gene TRBJ2-7; D remains unclear. V lost 7 bases and J lost 5, with 12 bases in between. The CDR3 consists of 12 residues. From germline, CDR1 is MNHEY and CDR2 SMNVEV (reference sequence). The chain's CDR3 is CASMAWVDEQYF. The CDR3 bases are TGTGCCAGCATGGCGTGGGTAGACGAGCAGTACTTC.

This clonotype came up a few times. The chain combines TRBV20-1 with TRBJ2-1, with TRBD2 identical over 12 bases. After removal of 1 base from V and 6 bases from J, the junction contained 4 bases not matched to a gene. Germline V gene data show CDR1 as DFQATT and CDR2 as SNEGSKA (reference sequence). The CDR3 totals 15 residues. DNA of the CDR3: TGCAGTGCTAGAGTACTAGCGGGAGGTCGCAATGAGCAGTTCTTC. Its translation is CSARVLAGGRNEQFF.

This clonotype came up a few times. The CDR3 DNA reads as TGTGCCAGCAGCCCTGGGACCCCACCGTACTACGAGCAGTACTTC. This sequence encodes CASSPGTPPYYEQYF. This sequence joins TRBV28 and TRBJ2-7, with D tentatively TRBD1 or TRBD2 (5 bases each). Trimming shortened V by 6 bases and J by 3 bases, and 18 bases separated the two germline ends. From germline, CDR1 is MDHEN and CDR2 SYDVKM. This CDR3 has 15 residues.

This clonotype was recorded many times. The chain combines TRBV5-1 with TRBJ2-2; 7 nucleotides align to TRBD2. CDR1 and CDR2 from the germline V gene are SGHRS and YFSETQ. There are 15 residues in the CDR3. V shed 5 bases, J shed 3 bases, and the junction held 7 bases outside the gene matches. CDR3 in amino acids: CASRVGRSDTGELFF. The CDR3 DNA follows: TGCGCCAGCAGGGTCGGGAGGAGCGACACCGGGGAGCTGTTTTTT.

The chain couples TRBV6-5 to TRBJ1-4; 7 nucleotides line up with TRBD1. In germline, CDR1 is MNHEY, CDR2 SVGAGI. V shed 0 bases, J shed 8 bases, and the junction held 6 bases outside the gene matches. The CDR3 extends over 15 amino acids. CDR3 coding DNA: TGTGCCAGCAGTTACTCAAACAGGGGAGGCGAAAAACTGTTTTTT. It yields the protein CASSYSNRGGEKLFF.

This clonotype was found many times. The rearrangement uses TRBV11-2 and TRBJ2-1; TRBD2 matches at 9 bases. The V and J ends lost 5 bases and 5 bases, in that order; junction bases with no gene match: 7. Looked up from germline, CDR1 is SGHAT and CDR2 is FQNNGV. The CDR3 runs 15 residues. The CDR3 nucleotides read TGTGCCAGCAGCCTGCGACTAGCGGCTCACAATGAGCAGTTCTTC. Translating gives CASSLRLAAHNEQFF.

This clonotype has just a few counts. The V call is TRBV5-1, the J call TRBJ2-1, with unresolved D. The germline CDR1 and CDR2 sequences are SGHRS and YFSETQ. This CDR3 has 15 amino acids. Trimming removed 0 bases from V and 2 bases from J, with 9 bases in between. CDR3 DNA sequence: TGCGCCAGCAGCTTGGCCGAGTCCGCCTACAATGAGCAGTTCTTC. Its protein is CASSLAESAYNEQFF.

The sample holds many counts of this clonotype. The chain combines TRBV11-3 with TRBJ2-1, with TRBD2 identical over 8 bases. Trimming cost V 0 bases and J 4 bases; bases outside gene matches: 5. The CDR3 extends over 16 amino acids. Germline-derived CDR1 and CDR2 are SGHNT and YENEEA. CDR3 DNA: TGTGCCAGCAGCTTAGAAAGCGGGAGTGTGTACAATGAGCAGTTCTTC. Amino acids: CASSLESGSVYNEQFF.

For this clonotype: The junction departs from germline at one end; a sequencing error may be responsible. The chain couples TRBV28 to TRBJ2-3, with TRBD1 as a possible D gene (5 bases). Germline loops: CDR1 MDHEN, CDR2 SYDVKM. The CDR3 contains 13 residues. CDR3 nucleotides: TGTGCCAGCAGTTCGAGTCCAACAGGTACGCAGTATTTT. Translation gives CASSSSPTGTQYF. The whole variable domain, filled in from reference TRBV28 and TRBJ2-3, reads DVKVTQSSRYLVKRTGEKVFLECVQDMDHENMFWYRQDPGLGLRLIYFSYDVKMKEKGDIPEGYSVSREKKERFSLILESASTNQTSMYLCASSSSPTGTQYFGPGTRLTVL.

There are many counts of this clonotype. One end of the junction varies from germline; a read error may be responsible. V and J are TRBV2 and TRBJ1-6; 9 nucleotides agree with TRBD1. Germline V gives CDR1 SNHLY, CDR2 FYNNEI. The CDR3 runs to 14 residues. The CDR3 DNA reads TGTGCCAGCAGCGAAGGACAGGGGAGTTCACCCCTCCACTTT. It codes for CASSEGQGSSPLHF.

This clonotype was seen more than once but under ten times. The chain is built from TRBV15 and TRBJ1-2, with D maybe TRBD1 (5 bases). Per germline, CDR1 LNHNV and CDR2 YYDKDF (reference sequence). The CDR3 is 16 residues long. The V and J ends lost 1 base and 3 bases respectively, with 15 bases between them. Here the CDR3 DNA reads TGTGCCACCAGCAGAGTACGAGGGGCTGGGGACTATGGCTACACCTTC. Translated, it gives CATSRVRGAGDYGYTF.

This clonotype turned up a few times. V usage is TRBV19 and J usage is TRBJ2-1; 8 nucleotides align to TRBD2. CDR3 size: 16 residues. J gave up 0 bases and V 3 bases, and 4 bases lay outside the gene matches. Germline V gene sequence: CDR1 LNHDA, CDR2 SQIVND (reference sequence). The CDR3 protein is CASSIFSGISYNEQFF. DNA for the CDR3: TGTGCCAGTAGTATCTTTAGCGGGATCTCCTACAATGAGCAGTTCTTC.

V usage is TRBV2 and J usage is TRBJ2-1, with 13 positions matching TRBD2. Germline assignment: CDR1 SNHLY and CDR2 FYNNEI. This CDR3 comprises 14 residues. J lost 7 bases, V lost 8 bases, and 5 bases had no gene match. The CDR3 is CASPGLAGRNEQFF. In DNA, the CDR3 is TGTGCCAGCCCGGGACTAGCGGGACGTAATGAGCAGTTCTTC.